A single sample gave rise to the 11 T cell receptor beta chains below, sequenced in a study of graft-versus-host responses after intestinal transplantation. For these receptors, no antigen is known. Assay: immunoSEQ multiplex PCR; the TCRdb copy retains only in-frame clones and omits some. The sample has approximately 92,000 clones, about 93% seen once; the top ten hold roughly 5.5%. The starting material was unstimulated CD8+ T cells sorted from spleen or lymph node cells, obtained before intestinal transplant. Every receptor here comes from a human donor who received an intestinal transplant.

The V gene is TRBV27, the J gene TRBJ2-7; TRBD1 aligns across 9 bases. Germline V CDR1 and CDR2: MNHEY, SMNVEV (reference sequence). Trimming took 4 bases from V and 0 from J; bases not matched to a gene: 7. CDR3 length: 16 amino acids. CDR3 in amino acids: CASSYRTGDDSYEQYF. The DNA of the CDR3 is TGTGCCAGCAGTTACAGGACAGGGGACGACTCCTACGAGCAGTACTTC.

This chain links TRBV6-1 with TRBJ1-2; D not resolved. Germline V gives CDR1 MNHNS, CDR2 SASEGT. This CDR3 is built from 13 residues. Trimming took 4 bases from V and 4 from J, leaving 10 bases between them. The DNA for the CDR3 is TGTGCCAGCAGTGGGGCAGCAACCTATGGCTACACCTTC. It is translated as CASSGAATYGYTF.

The V and J genes are TRBV27 and TRBJ2-1; 7 positions match TRBD1. There are 15 residues in the CDR3. Looked up from germline, CDR1 is MNHEY and CDR2 is SMNVEV (reference sequence). The ends lost 2 bases at V and 3 bases at J; junction bases unmatched: 4. This CDR3 reads CASSLGDRFYNEQFF. In DNA, the CDR3 is TGTGCCAGCAGTTTAGGGGACAGATTCTACAATGAGCAGTTCTTC.

The chain combines TRBV6-5 with TRBJ2-7; D is unresolved. Germline-derived CDR1 and CDR2 are MNHEY and SVGAGI. V lost 4 bases to trimming and J lost 6 bases, with 22 bases between them. The CDR3 is 16 residues long. The chain's CDR3 is CASSFHVGDLPPEQYF. Written as DNA, the CDR3 is TGTGCCAGCAGTTTCCACGTCGGTGACCTGCCCCCCGAGCAGTACTTC.

The chain links TRBV30 to TRBJ1-5, with no clear D. With 4 bases removed from V and 1 base from J, the gap between germline ends came to 14 bases. CDR3 size: 15 residues. The germline CDR1 and CDR2 sequences are GTSNPN and SVGIG (reference sequence). The CDR3 reads CAWTPGVGSNQPQHF. CDR3 coding DNA: TGTGCCTGGACCCCCGGGGTAGGAAGCAATCAGCCCCAGCATTTT.

About this clone itself: Additional DNA sequences in this sample encode the identical CDR3. The rearrangement joins TRBV25-1 to TRBJ2-5; TRBD2 matches at 9 bases. Germline-derived CDR1 and CDR2 are MGHDK and SYGVNS. J was trimmed by 4 bases and V by 3 bases; bases with no gene match: 3. CDR3 size: 14 residues. In DNA, the CDR3 is TGTGCCAGCAGTGAGCGGGGGGGCCGAGAGACCCAGTACTTC. Protein sequence: CASSERGGRETQYF.

CDR3 bases: TGTGCCAGCAGCGCCTCATCCTACGAGCAGTACTTC. Encoded protein: CASSASSYEQYF. The rearrangement joins TRBV5-5 to TRBJ2-7; D is unclear. The CDR3 runs to 12 residues. The V end lost 4 bases, the J end lost 1 base, and 6 bases lay between the germline ends. Per germline, CDR1 SGHKS and CDR2 YYEKEE (reference sequence).

This chain joins TRBV15 and TRBJ2-3; 8 nucleotides align to TRBD1. The CDR3 is 13 residues long. Germline CDR1 is LNHNV and CDR2 is YYDKDF (reference sequence). Trimming removed 1 base from V and 14 bases from J; junction bases left unmatched: 8. DNA for the CDR3: TGTGCCACCAGCAGAGGACAGACAGGGGCGTCGTATTTT. It specifies CATSRGQTGASYF. The full variable domain, completed using reference TRBV15 and TRBJ2-3, is DAMVIQNPRYQVTQFGKPVTLSCSQTLNHNVMYWYQQKSSQAPKLLFHYYDKDFNNEADTPDNFQSRRPNTSFCFLDIRSPGLGDTAMYLCATSRGQTGASYFGPGTRLTVL.

The V call is TRBV6-5, the J call TRBJ1-5; possible D gene TRBD1, 5 bases. Trimming removed 2 bases from V and 7 bases from J, with 9 bases in between. Germline CDR1 MNHEY, CDR2 SVGAGI. The CDR3 runs 13 residues. CDR3 in amino acids: CASSYVGGQPQHF. The CDR3 DNA reads TGTGCCAGCAGTTACGTTGGGGGACAGCCCCAGCATTTT.

The chain is built from TRBV27 and TRBJ2-7, with D tentatively TRBD1 (6 bases). Looked up from germline, CDR1 is MNHEY and CDR2 is SMNVEV (reference sequence). The CDR3 consists of 13 residues. V gave up 4 bases and J gave up 0 bases, with 7 bases separating them. CDR3 bases: TGTGCCAGCAGTTGGGACAACTCCTACGAGCAGTACTTC. Encoded protein: CASSWDNSYEQYF.

This rearrangement joins TRBV7-3 to TRBJ2-2; the D is unclear. Germline CDR1 SGHTA, CDR2 FQGTGA. This CDR3 has 15 residues. Trimming took off 5 bases at V and 8 bases at J, with 18 bases between the two ends. The DNA of the CDR3 is TGTGCCAGCAGCCCCCTTCCCTCAAACCCAGGGGAGCTGTTTTTT. Translation gives CASSPLPSNPGELFF.